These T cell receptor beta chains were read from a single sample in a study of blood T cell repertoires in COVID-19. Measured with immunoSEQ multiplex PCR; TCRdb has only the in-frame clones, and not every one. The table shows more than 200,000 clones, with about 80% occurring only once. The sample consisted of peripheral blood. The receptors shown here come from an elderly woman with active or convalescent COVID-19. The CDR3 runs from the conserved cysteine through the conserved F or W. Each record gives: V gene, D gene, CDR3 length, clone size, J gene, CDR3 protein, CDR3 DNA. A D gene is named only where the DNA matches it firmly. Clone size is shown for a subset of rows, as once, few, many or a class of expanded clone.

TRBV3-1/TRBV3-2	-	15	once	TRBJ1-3	CASSQGSSPGNTIYF	TGTGCCAGCAGCCAAGGCTCGAGTCCTGGAAACACCATATATTTT
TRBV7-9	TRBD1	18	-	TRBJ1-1	CASSLSGQGRVGLAEAFF	TGTGCCAGCAGCCTGTCGGGACAGGGAAGAGTCGGTTTGGCTGAAGCTTTCTTT
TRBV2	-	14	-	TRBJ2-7	CASSEAQQGGEQYF	TGTGCCAGCAGTGAAGCGCAACAGGGTGGGGAGCAGTACTTC
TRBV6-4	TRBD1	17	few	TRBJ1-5	CASSAPSQGGSNQPQHF	TGTGCCAGCAGTGCCCCGAGTCAGGGGGGTAGCAATCAGCCCCAGCATTTT
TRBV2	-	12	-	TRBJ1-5	CASSGPAQPQHF	TGTGCCAGCAGTGGGCCTGCTCAGCCCCAGCATTTT
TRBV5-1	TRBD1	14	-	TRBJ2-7	CASSLKGQGYEQYF	TGCGCCAGCAGCTTAAAGGGACAGGGTTACGAGCAGTACTTC
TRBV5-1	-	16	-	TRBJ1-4	CASSWTPAGANEKLFF	TGCGCCAGCAGCTGGACACCGGCGGGGGCTAATGAAAAACTGTTTTTT
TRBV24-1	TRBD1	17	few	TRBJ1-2	CATSDFIRDRGLYGYTF	TGTGCCACCAGTGATTTTATCCGGGACAGGGGGCTCTATGGCTACACCTTC
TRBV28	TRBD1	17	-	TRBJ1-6	CASSLPGTGRGHSPLHF	TGTGCCAGCAGTTTGCCCGGGACAGGACGTGGGCATTCACCCCTCCACTTT
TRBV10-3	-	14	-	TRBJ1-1	CAISRMVKGAEAFF	TGTGCCATCAGTCGGATGGTAAAGGGGGCTGAAGCTTTCTTT
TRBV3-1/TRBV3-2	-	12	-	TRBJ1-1	CASSQGNTEAFF	TGTGCCAGCAGCCAGGGCAACACTGAAGCTTTCTTT